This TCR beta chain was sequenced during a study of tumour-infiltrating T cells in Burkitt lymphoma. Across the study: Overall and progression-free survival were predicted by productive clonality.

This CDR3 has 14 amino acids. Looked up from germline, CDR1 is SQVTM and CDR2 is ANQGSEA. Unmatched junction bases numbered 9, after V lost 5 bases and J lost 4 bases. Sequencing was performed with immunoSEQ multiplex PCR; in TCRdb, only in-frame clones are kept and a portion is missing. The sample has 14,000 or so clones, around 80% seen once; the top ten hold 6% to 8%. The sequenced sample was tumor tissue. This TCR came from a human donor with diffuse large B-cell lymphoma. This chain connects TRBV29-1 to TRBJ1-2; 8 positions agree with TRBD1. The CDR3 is CSVRDRGFGYGYTF. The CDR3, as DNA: TGCAGCGTTAGAGACAGGGGCTTCGGCTATGGCTACACCTTC.